This entry lists 27 T cell receptor beta chains sequenced from one sample in a study of T-cell memory formation after mild COVID-19. TCRdb re-derived calls from the 5' RACE reads in MiXCR, one entry per CDR3 protein. The sample consists of about 430,000 distinct CDR3 sequences, about 24% of them appearing once. Sequenced sample: PBMCs or a T cell subset sorted from them (not recorded which). The origin of the receptors is an adult woman who had mild COVID-19 (a few samples of this study predate the infection). Cell type and time point are not known.

This clonotype was counted a few times. This chain uses TRBV6-2 or TRBV6-3 with TRBJ2-3; D may be TRBD2 (6 bases). This CDR3 has 14 amino acids. The V gene lost 2 bases and the J gene lost 4 bases, with 10 bases spanning the gap. The germline CDR1 and CDR2 sequences are MNHEY and SVGEGT. The CDR3 spells CASSYTAGPDTQYF. CDR3 in DNA: TGTGCCAGCAGTTACACCGCGGGGCCAGATACGCAGTATTTT.

The chain links TRBV7-6 to TRBJ2-2; TRBD2 aligns across 13 bases. CDR3 length: 17 amino acids. V lost 4 bases to trimming and J lost 9 bases; unmatched junction nucleotides: 11. Per germline, CDR1 SGHVS and CDR2 FNYEAQ. The DNA for the CDR3 is TGTGCCAGCAGCTACCGGACTAGCGGGGGCCTAGGGTGGGAGCTGTTTTTT. This gives the protein CASSYRTSGGLGWELFF.

This chain links TRBV20-1 with TRBJ1-5; D is undetermined. The CDR3 is made up of 12 amino acids. V lost 3 bases to trimming and J lost 2 bases, with 5 bases between them. Per the germline V gene, CDR1 is DFQATT and CDR2 is SNEGSKA (reference sequence). This chain's CDR3 is CSASRGNQPQHF. The CDR3 DNA reads TGCAGTGCTAGTCGAGGCAATCAGCCCCAGCATTTT.

This clonotype was counted only a few times. The CDR3 region is CASSQVGTSTDTQYF. CDR3 coding DNA: TGTGCCAGCAGCCAAGTAGGCACCAGCACAGATACGCAGTATTTT. V and J are TRBV14 and TRBJ2-3; no definite D call. CDR1 is SGHDN, CDR2 FVKESK, per germline. The CDR3 is 15 amino acids. Trimming took off 1 base at V and 0 bases at J, with 8 bases between the two ends.

The chain uses TRBV20-1 and TRBJ2-1, with 7 bases fitting TRBD2. CDR1 and CDR2 from the germline V gene are DFQATT and SNEGSKA (reference sequence). Trimming at V came to 4 bases and at J to 6 bases, leaving 9 bases not matched to a gene. The CDR3 is made up of 14 amino acids. The CDR3 DNA follows: TGCAGTGCTACGAAAGGAACTAGCGCCAATGAGCAGTTCTTC. Its protein is CSATKGTSANEQFF.

This chain links TRBV15 with TRBJ2-7, with 10 bases identical to TRBD2. Germline lookup yields CDR1 LNHNV and CDR2 YYDKDF (reference sequence). This CDR3 region has 15 residues. Trimming cost V 1 base and J 4 bases; bases outside gene matches: 4. The CDR3 spells CATSRGGLAPYEQYF. The CDR3, as DNA: TGTGCCACCAGCAGAGGGGGACTAGCGCCGTACGAGCAGTACTTC.

The chain is built from TRBV7-9 and TRBJ2-1; D tentatively reads TRBD1 or TRBD2 (6 bases each). V was trimmed by 5 bases and J by 8 bases, leaving 22 bases between them. The CDR3 has 16 amino acids. From germline, CDR1 is SEHNR and CDR2 FQNEAQ (reference sequence). In DNA, the CDR3 is TGTGCCAGCAGCCCCCCTGGTGGGGGGCCTCTTCATGAGCAGTTCTTC. Translating gives CASSPPGGGPLHEQFF.

The rearrangement links TRBV12-3 or TRBV12-4 to TRBJ1-2, with a possible D match to TRBD1 (6 bases). V lost 5 bases, J lost 1 base, and 17 bases lay in between. There are 16 residues in the CDR3. CDR3 amino acids: CASSRATGFFNYGYTF. The CDR3 DNA follows: TGTGCCAGCAGTCGCGCGACAGGTTTTTTTAACTATGGCTACACCTTC.

The chain carries TRBV20-1 and TRBJ2-7; the match to TRBD2 covers 14 bases. The ends lost 5 bases at V and 3 bases at J; junction bases unmatched: 12. This CDR3 is 17 amino acids long. Germline loops: CDR1 DFQATT, CDR2 SNEGSKA (reference sequence). For the CDR3, the DNA is TGCAGTGCTCGTGCCGGGACTAGCGGGAGATCCTTCTACGAGCAGTACTTC. As protein: CSARAGTSGRSFYEQYF.

The gene calls are TRBV5-4 and TRBJ2-7; 8 positions agree with TRBD2. The CDR3 covers 12 residues. The junction had 5 bases not matched to a gene; V was cut back by 0 bases and J by 12 bases. Germline CDR1 is SGHNT and CDR2 is YYREEE (reference sequence). CDR3: CASSLGLARMYF. DNA of the CDR3: TGTGCCAGCAGCTTGGGACTAGCGAGGATGTACTTC.

This chain links TRBV18 with TRBJ1-2, with 9 bases that match TRBD1. CDR3 length equals 14 residues. Trimming took 3 bases from V and 6 from J; bases not matched to a gene: 5. Germline V lookup: CDR1 KGHSH, CDR2 LQKENI. The CDR3 sequence: CASSPVRDRDGYTF. CDR3 coding DNA: TGTGCCAGCTCACCGGTCCGGGACAGGGATGGCTACACCTTC.

V is TRBV12-3 or TRBV12-4 and J is TRBJ2-7, with 7 positions matching TRBD2. J lost 6 bases, V lost 6 bases, and 17 bases had no gene match. CDR3 length equals 16 residues. The CDR3 DNA is TGTGCCAGCAGCACTAACAGCGGGAAGGCTTCGGGCGAGCAGTACTTC. It codes for CASSTNSGKASGEQYF.

The chain recombines TRBV7-9 with TRBJ2-3; D may be TRBD2 (6 bases). Germline V lookup: CDR1 SEHNR, CDR2 FQNEAQ (reference sequence). This CDR3 contains 12 residues. DNA for the CDR3: TGTGCAGCCGGGGGTAGCACAGATACGCAGTATTTT. Translation gives CAAGGSTDTQYF.

CDR3 nucleotides: TGCAGTGCCCGGACAGATCGCTCTGGGGCCAACGTCCTGACTTTC. Protein product: CSARTDRSGANVLTF. V is TRBV20-1 and J is TRBJ2-6; perhaps TRBD1 as D (6 bases). The germline CDR1 and CDR2 sequences are DFQATT and SNEGSKA (reference sequence). CDR3 length: 15 residues. V dropped 6 bases and J dropped 0 bases, with 12 bases sitting between them.

The chain's CDR3 is CASLGQGAVYGYTF. The CDR3, as DNA: TGTGCCAGCTTGGGCCAGGGGGCTGTCTATGGCTACACCTTC. This chain connects TRBV7-9 to TRBJ1-2; TRBD1 aligns across 8 bases. This CDR3 is built from 14 residues. CDR1 SEHNR and CDR2 FQNEAQ come from the germline V gene (reference sequence). V shed 8 bases and J 4 bases; nucleotides not matched to a gene: 9.

This chain connects TRBV6-1 to TRBJ1-2, with D tentatively TRBD1 (6 bases). There are 15 residues in the CDR3. Trimming took off 1 base at V and 5 bases at J, with 14 bases between the two ends. Germline V CDR1 and CDR2: MNHNS, SASEGT. The CDR3 DNA reads TGTGCCAGCAGTGAAGGGACAGCGGTGGGATATGGCTACACCTTC. Protein: CASSEGTAVGYGYTF.

This clonotype was seen a few times. The chain couples TRBV20-1 to TRBJ1-2; perhaps TRBD1 as D (5 bases). Germline CDR1 and CDR2: DFQATT and SNEGSKA (reference sequence). Trimming shortened V by 3 bases and J by 2 bases, and 10 bases separated the two germline ends. The CDR3 runs 13 residues. CDR3 region: CSARGGDNYGYTF. In nucleotides, the CDR3 is TGCAGTGCTAGGGGAGGGGACAACTATGGCTACACCTTC.

This clonotype has only a few counts. The J gene is TRBJ1-1, the V gene TRBV19; the D is unclear. Germline lookup yields CDR1 LNHDA and CDR2 SQIVND (reference sequence). Between the trimmed V and J ends, which lost 5 bases and 7 bases, there was a span of 8 bases. CDR3 length: 11 residues. CDR3 in DNA: TGTGCCAGTAGTGAAAACTTTGAAGCTTTCTTT. This codes for CASSENFEAFF. The full variable domain, with the rest looked up from reference TRBV19 and TRBJ1-1, is DGGITQSPKYLFRKEGQNVTLSCEQNLNHDAMYWYRQDPGQGLRLIYYSQIVNDFQKGDIAEGYSVSREKKESFPLTVTSAQKNPTAFYLCASSENFEAFFGQGTRLTVV.

The V call is TRBV7-9, the J call TRBJ2-1, with D possibly being TRBD1 or TRBD2 (6 bases each). This CDR3 spans 13 amino acids. The V gene's germline CDR1 is SEHNR and CDR2 FQNEAQ (reference sequence). The germline V and J ends were trimmed by 5 bases and 10 bases, with 15 bases remaining between them. The CDR3 here is CASSVRGLREQFF. In DNA form, the CDR3 reads TGTGCCAGCAGCGTCCGGGGGCTACGAGAGCAGTTCTTC.

The sample holds a few counts of this clonotype. The V call is TRBV6-6, the J call TRBJ2-3; D is uncertain. Trimming removed 1 base at V and 5 bases at J, with 7 bases between. Looked up from germline, CDR1 is MNHNY and CDR2 is SVGAGI (reference sequence). The CDR3 spans 13 residues. The CDR3 coding sequence is TGTGCCAGCAGTTACTTGGATAGAGATACGCAGTATTTT. Translated, it gives CASSYLDRDTQYF.

This clonotype appeared a few times. The rearrangement links TRBV27 to TRBJ1-1; TRBD1 matches at 9 bases. Germline-derived CDR1 and CDR2 are MNHEY and SMNVEV (reference sequence). V lost 3 bases, J lost 5 bases, and 7 bases stayed unmatched. CDR3 size: 15 residues. CDR3 in amino acids: CASSFSTGGRTEAFF. CDR3 nucleotides: TGTGCCAGCAGTTTCTCGACAGGGGGACGGACTGAAGCTTTCTTT.

The CDR3 coding sequence is TGTGCCACCAGTGATTGGGGAAAACCTTTGGGCACAGATACGCAGTATTTT. This translates into CATSDWGKPLGTDTQYF. This chain uses TRBV24-1 with TRBJ2-3; D not resolved. Germline assignment: CDR1 KGHDR and CDR2 SFDVKD. The CDR3 has 17 amino acids. V lost 2 bases and J lost 1, with 15 bases in between.

The rearrangement uses TRBV19 and TRBJ1-5; tentative D call: TRBD1 (6 bases). Per the germline V gene, CDR1 is LNHDA and CDR2 is SQIVND (reference sequence). The V and J ends lost 8 bases and 2 bases respectively, with 10 bases between them. The CDR3 spans 13 residues. CDR3 loop: CASWRGRNQPQHF. The CDR3 DNA reads TGTGCCAGTTGGCGGGGGCGCAATCAGCCCCAGCATTTT.

This clonotype was counted a few times. As DNA, the CDR3 is TGCGCCAGCAGCCAAGACCCAGCGGGGAGCTCCTACGAGCAGTACTTC. Amino acid sequence: CASSQDPAGSSYEQYF. The chain carries TRBV4-1 and TRBJ2-7; 7 positions match TRBD2. The CDR3 consists of 16 residues. Germline values: CDR1 MGHRA, CDR2 YSYEKL. V was clipped by 0 bases and J by 0 bases; unmatched bases: 5.

This clonotype was counted between two and nine times. This chain uses TRBV7-9 with TRBJ2-1; D perhaps matches TRBD2 (6 bases). Trimming took 4 bases from V and 4 from J, leaving 14 bases between them. The CDR3 consists of 15 residues. Germline-derived CDR1 and CDR2 are SEHNR and FQNEAQ (reference sequence). The CDR3 DNA follows: TGTGCCAGCAGCTCAAGACTAGATCCATACAATGAGCAGTTCTTC. Residues: CASSSRLDPYNEQFF.

This clonotype was recorded at least ten times. This rearrangement joins TRBV9 to TRBJ1-6, with D hard to call. The ends were cut back, 0 bases at V and 6 bases at J, with 25 bases in the middle. Germline V CDR1 and CDR2: SGDLS, YYNGEE. The CDR3 spans 20 residues. The CDR3 nucleotides are TGTGCCAGCAGCGTAGCTCCATACACACGATACAGCACTCTTAATTCACCCCTCCACTTT. Its translation is CASSVAPYTRYSTLNSPLHF.

This clonotype has just a few counts. This chain links TRBV30 with TRBJ2-5; D is uncertain. Trimming stripped 5 bases from V and 0 bases from J, with 10 bases between. The CDR3 has 13 amino acids. From germline, CDR1 is GTSNPN and CDR2 SVGIG (reference sequence). This CDR3 reads CAWAWPYQETQYF. The CDR3 DNA follows: TGTGCCTGGGCCTGGCCGTACCAAGAGACCCAGTACTTC.